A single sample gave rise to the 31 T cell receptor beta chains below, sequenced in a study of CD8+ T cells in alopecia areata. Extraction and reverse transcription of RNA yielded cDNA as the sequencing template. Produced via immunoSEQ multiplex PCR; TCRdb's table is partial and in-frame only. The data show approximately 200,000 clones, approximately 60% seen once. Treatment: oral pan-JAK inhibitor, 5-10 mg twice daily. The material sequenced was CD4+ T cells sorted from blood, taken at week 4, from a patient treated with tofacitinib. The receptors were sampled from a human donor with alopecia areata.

The DNA for the CDR3 is TGTGCCTGGAGCCCAGGGGGCTATGGCAATCAGCCCCAGCATTTT. Amino acids: CAWSPGGYGNQPQHF. This chain links TRBV30 with TRBJ1-5; 8 nucleotides line up with TRBD1. With 3 bases clipped from V and 2 bases from J, the junction kept 6 bases outside the gene matches. The CDR3 is made up of 15 amino acids. Per the germline V gene, CDR1 is GTSNPN and CDR2 is SVGIG (reference sequence). The complete variable domain, with remaining parts taken from reference TRBV30 and TRBJ1-5, reads SQTIHQWPATLVQPVGSPLSLECTVEGTSNPNLYWYRQAAGRGLQLLFYSVGIGQISSEVPQNLSASRPQDRQFILSSKKLLLSDSGFYLCAWSPGGYGNQPQHFGDGTRLSIL.

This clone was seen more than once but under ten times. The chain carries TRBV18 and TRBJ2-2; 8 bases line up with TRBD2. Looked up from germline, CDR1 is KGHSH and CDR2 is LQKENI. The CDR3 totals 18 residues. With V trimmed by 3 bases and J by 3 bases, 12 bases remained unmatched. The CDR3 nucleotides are TGTGCCAGCTCACCCCCTGCGGCGGGGGGATCCTACACCGGGGAGCTGTTTTTT. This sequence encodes CASSPPAAGGSYTGELFF. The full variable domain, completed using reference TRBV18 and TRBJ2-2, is NAGVMQNPRHLVRRRGQEARLRCSPMKGHSHVYWYRQLPEEGLKFMVYLQKENIIDESGMPKERFSAEFPKEGPSILRIQQVVRGDSAAYFCASSPPAAGGSYTGELFFGEGSRLTVL.

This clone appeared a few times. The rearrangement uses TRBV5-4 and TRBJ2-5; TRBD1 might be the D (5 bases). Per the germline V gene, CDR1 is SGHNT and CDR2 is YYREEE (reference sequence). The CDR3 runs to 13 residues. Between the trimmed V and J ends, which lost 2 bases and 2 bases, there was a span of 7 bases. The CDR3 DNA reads TGTGCCAGCAGCTTCCCAGGGCAAGAGACCCAGTACTTC. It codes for CASSFPGQETQYF.

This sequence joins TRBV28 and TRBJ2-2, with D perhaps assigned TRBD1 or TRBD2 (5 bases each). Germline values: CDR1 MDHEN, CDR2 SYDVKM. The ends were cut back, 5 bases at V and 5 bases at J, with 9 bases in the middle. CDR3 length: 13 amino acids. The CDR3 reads CASSQRTTGELFF. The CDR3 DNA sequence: TGTGCCAGCAGTCAGCGGACAACCGGGGAGCTGTTTTTT.

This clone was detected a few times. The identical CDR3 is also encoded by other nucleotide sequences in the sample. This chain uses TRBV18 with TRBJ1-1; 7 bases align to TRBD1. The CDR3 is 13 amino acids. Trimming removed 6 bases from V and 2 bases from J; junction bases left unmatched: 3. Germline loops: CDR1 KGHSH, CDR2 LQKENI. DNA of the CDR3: TGTGCCAGCTCTCGACAGGGAAACACTGAAGCTTTCTTT. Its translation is CASSRQGNTEAFF.

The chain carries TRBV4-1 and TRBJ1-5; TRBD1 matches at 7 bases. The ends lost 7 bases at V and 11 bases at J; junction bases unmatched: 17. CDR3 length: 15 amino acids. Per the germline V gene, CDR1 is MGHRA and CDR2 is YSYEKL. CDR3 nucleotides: TGCGCCAGCACACCTACTCCTGGACAGGCGCAGACCCAGCATTTT. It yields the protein CASTPTPGQAQTQHF.

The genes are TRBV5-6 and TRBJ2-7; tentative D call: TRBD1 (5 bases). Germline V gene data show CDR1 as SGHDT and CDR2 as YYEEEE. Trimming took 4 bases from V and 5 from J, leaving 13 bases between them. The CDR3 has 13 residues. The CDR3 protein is CASSPYRSNEQYF. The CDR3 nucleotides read TGTGCCAGCAGCCCTTACAGGTCCAACGAGCAGTACTTC.

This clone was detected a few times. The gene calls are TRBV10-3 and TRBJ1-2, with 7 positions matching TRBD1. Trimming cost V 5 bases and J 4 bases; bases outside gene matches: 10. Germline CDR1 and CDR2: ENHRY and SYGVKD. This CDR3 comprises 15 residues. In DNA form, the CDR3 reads TGTGCCATCAGTCGTGAACAGGGGAGCGCCTATGGCTACACCTTC. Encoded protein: CAISREQGSAYGYTF.

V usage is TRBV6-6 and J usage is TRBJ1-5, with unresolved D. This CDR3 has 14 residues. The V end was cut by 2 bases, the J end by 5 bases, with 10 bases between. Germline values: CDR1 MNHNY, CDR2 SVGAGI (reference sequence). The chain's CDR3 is CASSYTETYQPQHF. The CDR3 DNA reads TGTGCCAGCAGTTACACGGAGACCTATCAGCCCCAGCATTTT.

The CDR3 DNA reads TGCAGCGTGAAGGAGGGGTATGGCTACACCTTC. It encodes CSVKEGYGYTF. V and J are TRBV29-1 and TRBJ1-2; perhaps TRBD1 as D (5 bases). Germline-derived CDR1 and CDR2 are SQVTM and ANQGSEA. Trimming left V 6 bases short and J 5 bases short, with 10 bases between. CDR3 length: 11 amino acids.

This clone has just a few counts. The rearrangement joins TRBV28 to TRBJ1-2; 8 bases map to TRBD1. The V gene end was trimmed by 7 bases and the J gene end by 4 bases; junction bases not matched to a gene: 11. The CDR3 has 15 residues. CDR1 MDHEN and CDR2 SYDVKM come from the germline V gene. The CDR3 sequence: CASKTGAGGSYGYTF. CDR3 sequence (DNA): TGTGCCAGCAAAACGGGCGCAGGGGGCTCCTATGGCTACACCTTC.

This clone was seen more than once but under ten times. The CDR3 coding sequence is TGTGCCAGTAGTATCCCGGGTGGGGGCAATCAGCCCCAGCATTTT. Amino acid sequence: CASSIPGGGNQPQHF. V is TRBV19 and J is TRBJ1-5; no definite D call. The length of the CDR3 is 15 residues. Trimming stripped 3 bases from V and 2 bases from J, with 11 bases between. The V gene's germline CDR1 is LNHDA and CDR2 SQIVND (reference sequence).

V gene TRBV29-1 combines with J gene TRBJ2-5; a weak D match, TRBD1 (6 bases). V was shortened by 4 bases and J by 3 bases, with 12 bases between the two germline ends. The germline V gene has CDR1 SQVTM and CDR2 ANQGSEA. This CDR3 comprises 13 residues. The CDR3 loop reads CSVGRQEEETQYF. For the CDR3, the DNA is TGCAGCGTTGGGAGACAGGAGGAAGAGACCCAGTACTTC.

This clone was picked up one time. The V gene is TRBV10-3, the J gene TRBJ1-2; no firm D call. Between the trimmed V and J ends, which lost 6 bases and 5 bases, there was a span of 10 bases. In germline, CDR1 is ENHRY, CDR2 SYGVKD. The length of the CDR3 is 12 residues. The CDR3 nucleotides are TGTGCCATCAGCCCTGGCGGTTATGGCTACACCTTC. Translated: CAISPGGYGYTF.

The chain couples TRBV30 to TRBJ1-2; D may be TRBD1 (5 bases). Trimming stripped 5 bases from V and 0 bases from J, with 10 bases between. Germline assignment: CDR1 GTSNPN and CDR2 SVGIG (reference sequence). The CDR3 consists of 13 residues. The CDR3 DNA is TGTGCCTGGGAAGGGGAGACTAACTATGGCTACACCTTC. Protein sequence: CAWEGETNYGYTF.

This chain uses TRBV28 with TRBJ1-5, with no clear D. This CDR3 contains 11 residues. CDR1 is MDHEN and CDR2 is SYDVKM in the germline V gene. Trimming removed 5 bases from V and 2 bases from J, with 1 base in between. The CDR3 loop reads CASSRNQPQHF. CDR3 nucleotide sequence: TGTGCCAGCAGTCGCAATCAGCCCCAGCATTTT.

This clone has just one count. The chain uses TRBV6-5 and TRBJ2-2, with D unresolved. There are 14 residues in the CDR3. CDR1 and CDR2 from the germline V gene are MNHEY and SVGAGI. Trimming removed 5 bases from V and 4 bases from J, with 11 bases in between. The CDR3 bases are TGTGCCAGCAGTCGGAACAGTGTCACCGGGGAGCTGTTTTTT. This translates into CASSRNSVTGELFF.

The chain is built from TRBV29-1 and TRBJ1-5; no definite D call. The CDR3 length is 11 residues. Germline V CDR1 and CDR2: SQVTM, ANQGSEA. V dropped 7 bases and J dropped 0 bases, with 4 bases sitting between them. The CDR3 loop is CSAYSNQPQHF. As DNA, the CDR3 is TGCAGCGCTTATAGCAATCAGCCCCAGCATTTT.

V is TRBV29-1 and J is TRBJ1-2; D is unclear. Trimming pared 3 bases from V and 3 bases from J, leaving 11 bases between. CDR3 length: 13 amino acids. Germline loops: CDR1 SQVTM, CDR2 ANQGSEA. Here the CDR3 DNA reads TGCAGCGTTGATGATCCGATCGACTATGGCTACACCTTC. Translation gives CSVDDPIDYGYTF.

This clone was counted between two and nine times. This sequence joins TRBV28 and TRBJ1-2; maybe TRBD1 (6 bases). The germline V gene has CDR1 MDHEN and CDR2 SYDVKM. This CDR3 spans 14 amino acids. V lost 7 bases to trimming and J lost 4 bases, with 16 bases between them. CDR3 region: CASTLVGGLYGYTF. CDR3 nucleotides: TGTGCCAGCACCCTAGTGGGGGGGCTCTATGGCTACACCTTC.

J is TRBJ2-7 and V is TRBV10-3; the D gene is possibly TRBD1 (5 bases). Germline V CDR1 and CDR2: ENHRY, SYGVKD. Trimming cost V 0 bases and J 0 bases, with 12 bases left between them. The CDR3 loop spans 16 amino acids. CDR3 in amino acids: CAISESGATSSYEQYF. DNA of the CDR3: TGTGCCATCAGTGAGTCAGGGGCTACCAGCTCCTACGAGCAGTACTTC.

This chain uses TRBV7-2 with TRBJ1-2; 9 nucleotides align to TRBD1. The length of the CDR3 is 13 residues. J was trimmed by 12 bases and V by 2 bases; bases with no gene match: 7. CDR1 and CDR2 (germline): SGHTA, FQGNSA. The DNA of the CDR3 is TGTGCCAGCAGCTTACAGGGGGACAGGGCGAACACCTTC. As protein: CASSLQGDRANTF.

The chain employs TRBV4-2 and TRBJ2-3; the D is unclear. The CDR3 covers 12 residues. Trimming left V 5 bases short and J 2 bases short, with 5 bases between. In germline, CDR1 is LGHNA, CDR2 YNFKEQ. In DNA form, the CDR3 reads TGTGCCAGCAGCTTGGACACAGATACGCAGTATTTT. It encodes CASSLDTDTQYF.

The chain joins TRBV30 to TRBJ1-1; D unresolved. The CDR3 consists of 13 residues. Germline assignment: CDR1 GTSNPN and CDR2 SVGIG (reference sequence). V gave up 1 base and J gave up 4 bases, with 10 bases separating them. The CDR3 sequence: CAWSGGRGTEAFF. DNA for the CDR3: TGTGCCTGGAGTGGGGGTCGCGGCACTGAAGCTTTCTTT.

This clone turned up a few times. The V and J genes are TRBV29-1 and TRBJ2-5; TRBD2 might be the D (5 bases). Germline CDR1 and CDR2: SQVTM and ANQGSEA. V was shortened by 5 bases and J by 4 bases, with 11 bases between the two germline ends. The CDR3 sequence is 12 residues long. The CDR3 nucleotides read TGCAGCGTTCGAGGGAGCGGAGAGACCCAGTACTTC. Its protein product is CSVRGSGETQYF.

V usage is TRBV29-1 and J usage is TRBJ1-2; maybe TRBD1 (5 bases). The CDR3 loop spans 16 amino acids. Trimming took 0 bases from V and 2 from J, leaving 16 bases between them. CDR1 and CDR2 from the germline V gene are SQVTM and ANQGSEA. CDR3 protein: CSVEEARGLQNYGYTF. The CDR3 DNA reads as TGCAGCGTTGAAGAAGCGCGGGGCCTTCAGAACTATGGCTACACCTTC.

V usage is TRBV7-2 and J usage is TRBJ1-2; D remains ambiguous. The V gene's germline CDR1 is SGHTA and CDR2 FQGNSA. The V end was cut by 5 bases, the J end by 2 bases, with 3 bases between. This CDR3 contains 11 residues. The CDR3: CASSMNYGYTF. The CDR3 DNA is TGTGCCAGCAGCATGAACTATGGCTACACCTTC.

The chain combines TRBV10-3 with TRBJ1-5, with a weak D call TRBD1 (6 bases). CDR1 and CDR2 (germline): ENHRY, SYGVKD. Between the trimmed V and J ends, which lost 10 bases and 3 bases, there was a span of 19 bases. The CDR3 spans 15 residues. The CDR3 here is CATGKQGYDNQPQHF. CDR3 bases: TGTGCCACAGGGAAACAGGGTTATGACAATCAGCCCCAGCATTTT.

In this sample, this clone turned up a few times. The CDR3 sequence is CSVSFGGGSRSNEQFF. As DNA, the CDR3 is TGCAGCGTCTCCTTTGGGGGGGGTAGTCGGAGCAATGAGCAGTTCTTC. The chain couples TRBV29-1 to TRBJ2-1; 7 bases map to TRBD2. Germline loops: CDR1 SQVTM, CDR2 ANQGSEA. V shed 6 bases, J shed 6 bases, and the junction held 17 bases outside the gene matches. CDR3 length: 16 residues.

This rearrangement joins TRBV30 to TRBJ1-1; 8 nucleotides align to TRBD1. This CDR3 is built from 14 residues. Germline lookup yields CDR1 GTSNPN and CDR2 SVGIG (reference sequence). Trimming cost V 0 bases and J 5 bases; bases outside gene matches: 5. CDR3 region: CAWSVRTGRTEAFF. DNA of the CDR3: TGTGCCTGGAGTGTCCGGACAGGGAGGACTGAAGCTTTCTTT. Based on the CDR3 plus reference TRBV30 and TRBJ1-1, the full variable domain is SQTIHQWPATLVQPVGSPLSLECTVEGTSNPNLYWYRQAAGRGLQLLFYSVGIGQISSEVPQNLSASRPQDRQFILSSKKLLLSDSGFYLCAWSVRTGRTEAFFGQGTRLTVV.

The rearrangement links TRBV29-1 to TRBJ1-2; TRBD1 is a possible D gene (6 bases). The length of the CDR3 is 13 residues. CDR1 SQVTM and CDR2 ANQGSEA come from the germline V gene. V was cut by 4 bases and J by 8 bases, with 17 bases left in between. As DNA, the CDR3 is TGCAGCGTTGTACCACAGGGTGGTGAGGGCTACACCTTC. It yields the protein CSVVPQGGEGYTF.